What follows is one T cell receptor (beta chain) and its context. This clone was observed a handful of times. The antigen this receptor binds is unknown. Per-base quality was not reported, and no clone a single base away is much larger than it. Receptor libraries were prepared by the immunoSEQ multiplex PCR assay. A mixture of 60 forward primers for TCR Vbeta segments and 13 reverse primers for TCR Jbeta segments was used in the multiplex PCR. The CDR3 region of rearranged TCR beta genes was amplified from genomic DNA by a multiplex PCR assay. The Illumina HiSeq System was used to sequence the amplified TCR beta libraries as 87-base-pair reads. The published analysis was carried out like this. In a later analysis, around 80 million unique TCR beta chains were counted across the 650 to 750 repertoires, and roughly 9.9 million of these chains were shared by at least two donors. Raw reads were error-corrected and collapsed into unique sequences with a nearest-neighbor algorithm that merged closely related sequences to remove PCR and sequencing errors. CDR3 sequences were aligned to IMGT reference sequences to assign V, D and J gene segments. For a sequence to be retained, a match of at least six nucleotides was required to both a V gene segment and a J gene segment. Rearrangements were called productive when the CDR3 lacked stop codons and stayed in frame with V and J; all others were non-productive. Following IMGT convention, CDR3 was defined as the stretch from the second conserved V-encoded cysteine to the conserved J-encoded phenylalanine. Sequences without an unambiguous match to a single V gene segment were excluded from the earlier analysis of 587 of the donors. In an earlier analysis of 587 of the donors, V segments were called functional above 56.7% productive rearrangements and were called segregating when the between-donor standard deviation exceeded 5%. To diagnose cytomegalovirus status from the catalog of TCR beta chain sequences, a statistical classification framework was built. In a later analysis, V and J genes were assigned by comparing TCR nucleotide sequences against IMGT/GENE-DB human TR gene sequences. The TCRdist pipeline was used in a later analysis to assign CDR3 sequences and most-parsimonious VDJ recombination scenarios. In a later analysis, every TCR beta chain was defined by the combination of its CDR3 amino acid sequence and its V-gene family, and reads without a unique V-gene family were dropped. In a later analysis, around 650 highly shared, low-generation-probability nucleotide sequences were removed to address suspected cross-contamination and a sequencing artifact. In a later analysis, a clonal expansion index was calculated for each public chain from normalized within-repertoire ranks of inferred template counts. In a later analysis, generation probabilities were computed with a VDJ recombination model fitted to out-of-frame rearrangements, and the resulting probabilities were checked against IGoR. A later analysis scored TCR-TCR, TCR-HLA and TCR-CMV co-occurrence with hypergeometric tests, applying a repertoire-size bias correction to TCR pairs. A later analysis estimated false discovery rates by permuting HLA or CMV assignments 20 times. In a later analysis, co-occurring TCRs were grouped using DBSCAN, with TCRdist sequence similarity added in when clustering inside HLA-allele-positive subsets. Repertoires with fewer than 30,000 or more than 120,000 public chains were left out of co-occurrence clustering, as were about 5 repertoires with anomalous nucleotide sharing. Sourced from immuneACCESS, this table was stored by TCRdb with only in-frame sequences that have V and J called. A share of the clones is absent; for the studies checked, an unresolved V gene accounts for under half, and the remainder has no known explanation. V and J calls and clone size follow that table, whereas D and trimming were derived from the DNA. Across this sample there are some 130,000 clones, with around 10% seen only once. The ten largest account for 1.8% of the sample.

This sample is drawn from a study of cytomegalovirus exposure and HLA in healthy donors (dated by TCRdb to the late 2010s). General notes on the study: According to an earlier analysis of a few hundred of the donors, 150 million to 200 million T cells yielded approximately 120 million unique TCR beta sequences and around 280 Gb of sequence data. In the later analysis, no new phenotypic data were used to find candidate immune exposures; instead, reliance was placed on TCR beta sequences and their occurrence across donors. The study aimed to test whether signatures of past pathogen exposure could be identified by cataloging public T cell receptors. HLA typing covered class I and class II loci at four-digit resolution. Donor age, sex, ethnicity and CMV serostatus were compiled alongside the repertoire data. Among roughly 400 genotyped donors of the cohort, an average of approximately 240,000 unique TCR beta nucleotide sequences was sequenced per donor, of which 15% to 20% were non-productive. Among the roughly 400 genotyped donors, more than 70% belonged to the genetic ancestry cluster associated with self-reported Caucasian donors. An early release covering 500 to 750 HLA-typed donors comprised about 320 gigabases of sequencing data and around 86 million unique TCR sequences. Along with the approximately 670-subject first cohort, a separate validation cohort of over a hundred different subjects was used. The study used immunosequencing to profile the T cell repertoires of 666 subjects and linked those repertoires to cytomegalovirus serostatus. Every discovery cohort repertoire had been produced on one sequencing platform. To predict cytomegalovirus infection status, the study combined high-throughput TCR immunosequencing, statistical association of individual TCRs with disease status, and machine learning. In a later genetic analysis, genome-wide SNP genotypes for about 65% of the roughly 670 donors were used, and that subset was treated as a discovery cohort. Typing coverage varied by locus: about 629-630 donors for A, B, C, DRB1 and DQB1; roughly 560 for DQA1; approximately 570 for DPA1; roughly 470 for DPB1. A later analysis re-examined previously published TCR beta repertoires from over 500 donors and added high-resolution HLA genotyping to investigate patterns of TCR occurrence. An earlier analysis of approximately 500 of the donors applied high-throughput TCR beta sequencing to assess whether each TCR beta V gene segment acted as functional or pseudogenic. A few DR-DQ haplotypes were handled as single units for association and clustering because linkage in the cohort was strong.

Measured from the cysteine to the phenylalanine, the CDR3 is 17 residues long. Of all the DNA, just the CDR3 is kept, 51 bases in frame from base 1. V and J are trimmed by 0 bases and 2 bases, and the gene matches miss 8 bases of the junction. CDR1 LGHNA and CDR2 YNFKEQ are derived from the germline V gene. The cohort consisted of 670 or so healthy bone marrow donors. At the time of sampling, every cohort member was nominally healthy, though immune exposures that went unrecorded were likely present. The donor was CMV seronegative and belonged to the group of over 300 seronegative cohort members. Each donor provided a peripheral blood sample, and peripheral blood mononuclear cells were used for TCR beta sequencing. The Qiagen DNeasy Blood Extraction Kit was used to extract genomic DNA from the blood cell samples. Beyond this particular receptor, the publication reports: An earlier analysis of around 540 of the donors showed that most TCR beta V segments appeared in productive rearrangements either about 90% or about 30% of the time, which broadly matched IMGT annotations. According to a later genetic analysis, donors in an Asian-associated ancestry cluster had fewer N-insertions in productive TCRs than the approximately 630-donor mean. Sequencing depth was assumed to be roughly uniform across donors in the presence/absence analyses, though that assumption may not hold. Most CMV-associated TCR beta chains appeared to be HLA-restricted in a later analysis, and the HLA associations seemed to be driven largely by CMV exposure. The 87-base-pair reads could not distinguish some IMGT-functional V segments, including TRBV6-2 and TRBV6-3, so those segments were excluded. When HLA alleles, especially DR and DQ, strongly co-occurred, TCR associations were difficult to assign to individual alleles. Specific HLA alleles were associated with around 18,000 TCR beta sequences at a false discovery rate of 0.05 in a later analysis. A later analysis reported that several top co-occurrence clusters appeared linked to parvovirus B19, influenza, CMV and Epstein-Barr virus. According to a later analysis, TCR association rates differed among HLA loci, with DRB1 alleles showing the most associated TCRs and HLA-C alleles showing the fewest. While some public TCRs were present in many individuals, most TCR sequences turned up only very rarely across donors. V-gene and J-gene trimming of TCR beta chains was associated with a missense DCLRE1C variant in a later genetic analysis, and the association was replicated in an independent cohort. The classifier was reported to diagnose cytomegalovirus status with high specificity and sensitivity in both the original cohort and the validation cohort. In this cohort, only TCR beta chains were sequenced, and detectable features were limited by the absence of alpha or paired-chain data. In vitro tests confirmed that a few of the cytomegalovirus-associated TCR beta chains recognize cytomegalovirus antigens. The authors suggested that the approach could potentially be generalized to other disease states and immunological phenotypes. Linkage disequilibrium might explain the correlated functional status among segregating V segments, but an unknown experimental factor could not be excluded. A cluster of highly shared sequence variants was judged likely to be a technical artifact of the sequencing pipeline. Because HLA typing was unavailable for some donors at each locus, only the typed subset was used in association tests. The only immune exposure information available for the cohort was CMV serostatus. In a later analysis, HLA-associated TCR beta chains showed more clonal expansion and lower generation probabilities than non-associated chains that were equally common. A further reported finding was that TCR beta sequences accurately predicted the HLA-A and HLA-B alleles for most subjects in the first cohort. The earlier analysis of about 600 of the donors excluded about 16 rarely observed V segments, including chromosome 9 orphons, because counts were too low. The study listed 150 to 200 TCR beta chains as associated with cytomegalovirus.

The TCR originated in a man aged 50-60 years in good health and CMV-seronegative. The sample taken for sequencing was PBMCs. This chain joins TRBV4-2 to TRBJ2-7, with 9 junctional bases fitting TRBD2. The nucleotide sequence reads TGTGCCAGCAGCCAAGATGGTCTAGCGGGATCCGCCTACGAGCAGTACTTC. This yields the protein CASSQDGLAGSAYEQYF.